This entry lists 13 T cell receptor beta chains sequenced from one sample in a study of blood T cells in healthy people across ages. Primed by a sample-barcoded 5' primer and a J-beta primer mix, a second PCR proceeded for 7 to 11 cycles. TCRdb used MiXCR to reprocess the 5' RACE reads, holding one entry per CDR3 protein. The sample has under 1,100,000 distinct CDR3 sequences; around 27% are singletons. The same sample was also used in a study of T cells of mothers and their children.

Sequencing was performed on blood. The source is a girl under 10 years old in good health.

This clonotype was counted only a few times. The chain employs TRBV27 and TRBJ2-7; D is possibly TRBD1 or TRBD2 (5 bases each). Trimming took off 3 bases at V and 2 bases at J, with 11 bases between the two ends. CDR1 is MNHEY and CDR2 is SMNVEV in the germline V gene (reference sequence). This CDR3 comprises 14 residues. The CDR3 region has the DNA TGTGCCAGCAGTTTTTCCCGGGACCCCTACGAGCAGTACTTC. It encodes CASSFSRDPYEQYF.

The table lists this clonotype with a few counts. The CDR3 region is CASSQLSGTLGTQYF. CDR3 nucleotide sequence: TGTGCCAGCAGTCAACTTTCAGGGACCCTTGGGACCCAGTACTTC. The V and J genes are TRBV27 and TRBJ2-5, with D perhaps assigned TRBD1 or TRBD2 (5 bases each). Germline V CDR1 and CDR2: MNHEY, SMNVEV (reference sequence). Trimming cost V 5 bases and J 7 bases, with 20 bases left between them. The CDR3 runs to 15 residues.

The chain recombines TRBV29-1 with TRBJ2-3, with 7 bases lining up with TRBD2. Germline V CDR1 and CDR2: SQVTM, ANQGSEA. The CDR3 runs to 13 residues. Germline trimming cut 7 bases from V and 1 base from J; bases unmatched to any gene: 5. The CDR3 region is CSGEGPRTDTQYF. CDR3 coding DNA: TGCAGCGGGGAGGGACCTCGCACAGATACGCAGTATTTT.

The V and J genes are TRBV12-5 and TRBJ2-7; no clear D gene. CDR1 and CDR2 from the germline V gene are LGHNT and FRNRAP. Trimming shortened V by 5 bases and J by 5 bases, and 10 bases separated the two germline ends. The CDR3 runs to 12 residues. The DNA of the CDR3 is TGTGCTAGTGGTCCCCAAATCGACGAGCAGTACTTC. Translating gives CASGPQIDEQYF.

This chain links TRBV18 with TRBJ1-1, with no clear D. The CDR3 sequence is 14 residues long. Trimming removed 0 bases at V and 0 bases at J, with 5 bases between. Germline V gives CDR1 KGHSH, CDR2 LQKENI. CDR3 DNA: TGTGCCAGCTCACCACCCAGTTTGAACACTGAAGCTTTCTTT. It encodes CASSPPSLNTEAFF. The whole variable domain, remainder taken from reference TRBV18 and TRBJ1-1, is NAGVMQNPRHLVRRRGQEARLRCSPMKGHSHVYWYRQLPEEGLKFMVYLQKENIIDESGMPKERFSAEFPKEGPSILRIQQVVRGDSAAYFCASSPPSLNTEAFFGQGTRLTVV.

This chain connects TRBV12-5 to TRBJ1-1; TRBD1 agrees at 7 bases. The CDR3 covers 16 residues. The V gene end was trimmed by 1 base and the J gene end by 0 bases; junction bases not matched to a gene: 5. Per germline, CDR1 LGHNT and CDR2 FRNRAP. CDR3 residues: CASGLEQGYMNTEAFF. The CDR3 bases are TGTGCTAGTGGTTTGGAACAGGGGTACATGAACACTGAAGCTTTCTTT. Filled out from reference TRBV12-5 and TRBJ1-1, the complete variable domain reads DARVTQTPRHKVTEMGQEVTMRCQPILGHNTVFWYRQTMMQGLELLAYFRNRAPLDDSGMPKDRFSAEMPDATLATLKIQPSEPRDSAVYFCASGLEQGYMNTEAFFGQGTRLTVV.

This sequence joins TRBV12-3 or TRBV12-4 and TRBJ1-3; D remains ambiguous. The V end lost 5 bases, the J end lost 2 bases, and 10 bases lay between the germline ends. This CDR3 spans 14 amino acids. CDR3 DNA sequence: TGTGCCAGCAGTCCCAATCCGGCTGGAAACACCATATATTTT. Protein: CASSPNPAGNTIYF.

Points on this clonotype: One end of the junction does not line up with germline, which may come from a read error. CDR3 DNA sequence: TGTCCCAGCAGTTTTGGACAATCCTACGAGCAGTACTTC. Translating gives CPSSFGQSYEQYF. The V call is TRBV12-3 or TRBV12-4, the J call TRBJ2-7, with D perhaps TRBD1 (5 bases). The CDR3 extends over 13 amino acids.

V and J are TRBV2 and TRBJ2-6; D is ambiguous. Germline V gene lookup returns CDR1 SNHLY and CDR2 FYNNEI. V was pared by 2 bases and J by 11 bases, with 4 bases between. CDR3 size: 11 residues. The CDR3 sequence is CASSETYVLTF. The DNA of the CDR3 is TGTGCCAGCAGTGAAACCTACGTCCTGACTTTC.

Concerning this clonotype: One end of the junction varies from germline; a read error may be responsible. CDR3 amino acids: CSVFGPFF. The CDR3 DNA reads TGCAGCGTTTTCGGCCCGTTCTTC. V is TRBV29-1 and J is TRBJ2-5; no reliable D call. Germline loops: CDR1 SQVTM, CDR2 ANQGSEA. The CDR3 totals 8 residues.

This chain links TRBV28 with TRBJ2-1; D is perhaps TRBD2 (6 bases). With 8 bases removed from V and 1 base from J, the gap between germline ends came to 12 bases. Looked up from germline, CDR1 is MDHEN and CDR2 is SYDVKM. This CDR3 is 14 amino acids long. CDR3 in amino acids: CASLGGNSYNEQFF. The DNA for the CDR3 is TGTGCCAGCCTCGGCGGGAATTCCTACAATGAGCAGTTCTTC.

This clonotype occurred a few times. This chain joins TRBV29-1 and TRBJ2-3; D possibly corresponds to TRBD2 (5 bases). The length of the CDR3 is 14 residues. Germline-derived CDR1 and CDR2 are SQVTM and ANQGSEA. V was cut by 7 bases and J by 1 base, with 15 bases left in between. CDR3 DNA: TGCAGCGCCCCCGAGGGAGTTCGCACAGATACGCAGTATTTT. It translates to CSAPEGVRTDTQYF.

This clonotype was observed many times. This sequence joins TRBV7-9 and TRBJ1-1; D is ambiguous. CDR3 size: 12 residues. V was shortened by 5 bases and J by 0 bases, with 4 bases between the two germline ends. The V gene's germline CDR1 is SEHNR and CDR2 FQNEAQ (reference sequence). The CDR3 sequence is CASSQMNTEAFF. The CDR3 DNA reads TGTGCCAGCAGCCAAATGAACACTGAAGCTTTCTTT.